The 10 T cell receptor beta chains below come from one sample, sequenced in a study of T cell repertoires in cytomegalovirus infection. These receptors lack a known antigen. MiXCR was run by TCRdb on the reads, yielding one entry per CDR3 protein. Altogether 55,000 to 70,000 distinct CDR3 sequences are present, approximately 36% being singletons, with the ten largest covering about two thirds. The specimen was PBMCs, sequenced either directly or after in vitro stimulation (not recorded which). Receptors originate from a human donor in good health (CMV status not recorded). Some clones in this sample may be carry-over from other donors' samples.

The chain couples TRBV24-1 to TRBJ2-1, with 15 bases that match TRBD2. The CDR3 covers 22 residues. Germline CDR1 reads KGHDR; CDR2 reads SFDVKD. After removal of 7 bases from V and 0 bases from J, the junction contained 18 bases not matched to a gene. CDR3 sequence reads: CATRVGTSGRYSGGTSYNEQFF. The CDR3 coding sequence is TGTGCCACCAGAGTCGGGACTAGCGGGAGGTACAGCGGTGGGACCTCCTACAATGAGCAGTTCTTC.

Notes on this clonotype: Compared with germline, one end of the junction differs, possibly owing to a read error. The chain is built from TRBV7-2 and TRBJ2-3; D uncertain. The germline gives CDR1 SGHTA, CDR2 FQGNSA. The CDR3 covers 12 residues. CDR3 sequence reads: CASSLNQDTPSF. The DNA for the CDR3 is TGTGCCAGCAGCCTAAACCAAGATACGCCGTCTTTT.

The rearrangement links TRBV4-1 to TRBJ1-4, with 8 bases lining up with TRBD1. The CDR3 is 16 residues long. V trimming: 4 bases; J trimming: 6 bases; junction bases outside the gene matches: 10. Germline V gene data show CDR1 as MGHRA and CDR2 as YSYEKL. CDR3 amino acids: CASSPQTRGRHEKLFF. In nucleotides, the CDR3 is TGCGCCAGCAGCCCCCAGACCAGGGGGCGCCATGAAAAACTGTTTTTT.

This clonotype was observed at least ten times. The chain carries TRBV7-2 and TRBJ2-1; either TRBD1 or TRBD2 may supply D (5 bases each). There are 16 residues in the CDR3. Trimming shortened V by 2 bases and J by 7 bases, and 18 bases separated the two germline ends. In germline, CDR1 is SGHTA, CDR2 FQGNSA. The chain's CDR3 is CASSLSRAAWGNEQFF. The CDR3 coding sequence is TGTGCCAGCAGCTTAAGTCGGGCAGCATGGGGGAATGAGCAGTTCTTC.

This clonotype showed up just a few times. V usage is TRBV7-9 and J usage is TRBJ1-5; possibly TRBD1 for D (5 bases). The ends were cut back, 5 bases at V and 9 bases at J, with 20 bases in the middle. The germline V gene has CDR1 SEHNR and CDR2 FQNEAQ (reference sequence). This CDR3 spans 15 amino acids. DNA of the CDR3: TGTGCCAGCAGCCCCTATGGGGAGTCAACAGGGCCCCAGCATTTT. The encoded protein is CASSPYGESTGPQHF.

This chain links TRBV7-9 with TRBJ2-3; D not certain. The V end lost 5 bases, the J end lost 3 bases, and 12 bases lay between the germline ends. Germline CDR1 and CDR2: SEHNR and FQNEAQ (reference sequence). The length of the CDR3 is 14 residues. The CDR3: CASSADTATDTQYF. The CDR3 DNA is TGTGCCAGCAGCGCAGACACCGCGACAGATACGCAGTATTTT.

Concerning this clonotype itself: This may arise from a read error, as a much more abundant clone is one base away. The chain links TRBV6-1 to TRBJ1-2; the D is unclear. Germline V gene lookup returns CDR1 MNHNS and CDR2 SASEGT. This CDR3 region has 14 residues. DNA for the CDR3: TGTGCCAGCAGTAAAGCGCCTGGAAGCTATGGCTACACCTTC. Protein: CASSKAPGSYGYTF.

The chain is built from TRBV28 and TRBJ1-4; D call uncertain. The CDR3 loop spans 15 amino acids. Germline V gene sequence: CDR1 MDHEN, CDR2 SYDVKM. V was shortened by 6 bases and J by 5 bases, with 16 bases between the two germline ends. In DNA form, the CDR3 reads TGTGCCAGCAGGCTATTAGACGGTAGGAATGAAAAACTGTTTTTT. Encoded protein: CASRLLDGRNEKLFF.

The chain links TRBV6-5 to TRBJ2-3; no firm D call. Germline lookup yields CDR1 MNHEY and CDR2 SVGAGI. V was clipped by 0 bases and J by 5 bases, with 0 bases between them. CDR3 length equals 11 residues. Here the CDR3 reads CASSYSDTQYF. The CDR3 bases are TGTGCCAGCAGTTACTCAGATACGCAGTATTTT.

The rearrangement joins TRBV30 to TRBJ2-1; no reliable D call. This CDR3 comprises 11 residues. CDR1 and CDR2 (germline): GTSNPN, SVGIG (reference sequence). The V end was cut by 2 bases, the J end by 11 bases, with 10 bases between. CDR3 in DNA: TGTGCCTGGAGTAAGGACCCGAAGCAGTTCTTC. This encodes CAWSKDPKQFF.